These 16 T cell receptor beta chains were all obtained from the same sample, sequenced in a study of blood T cell repertoires in COVID-19. TCRdb's copy holds only in-frame clones and misses some; the assay was immunoSEQ multiplex PCR. The sample has about 250,000 clones; about 89% are singletons. The specimen sequenced was peripheral blood. Receptor source: a woman in her sixties who had recovered from COVID-19.

This clone appeared a single time. The V gene is TRBV4-3, the J gene TRBJ1-1; D may be TRBD1 (5 bases). The germline gives CDR1 LGHNA, CDR2 YSLEER. V was trimmed by 0 bases and J by 7 bases, leaving 12 bases between them. This CDR3 region has 14 residues. CDR3 sequence reads: CASSQDRHGGEAFF. In DNA, the CDR3 is TGCGCCAGCAGCCAAGATCGACACGGGGGTGAAGCTTTCTTT.

The J gene is TRBJ2-7, the V gene TRBV7-9, with D perhaps matching TRBD1 (5 bases). Germline-derived CDR1 and CDR2 are SEHNR and FQNEAQ (reference sequence). The CDR3 has 16 residues. Trimming shortened V by 5 bases and J by 4 bases, and 21 bases separated the two germline ends. The CDR3 DNA is TGTGCCAGCAGCCCCTCTCGGACACAAGCCGATTACGAGCAGTACTTC. Translation gives CASSPSRTQADYEQYF.

The chain combines TRBV12-5 with TRBJ2-5, with 10 bases lining up with TRBD2. Germline loops: CDR1 LGHNT, CDR2 FRNRAP. The CDR3 is 16 residues long. The J segment lost 2 bases and the V segment lost 6 bases, leaving 9 bases of the junction unmatched. The CDR3 spells CASGPGIAGGQETQYF. The CDR3 DNA follows: TGTGCTAGTGGCCCGGGGATAGCGGGGGGACAAGAGACCCAGTACTTC.

The J gene is TRBJ1-5, the V gene TRBV4-3; D might be TRBD1 (6 bases). Germline loops: CDR1 LGHNA, CDR2 YSLEER. The CDR3 runs 15 residues. V shed 4 bases and J shed 0 bases, with 10 bases lying between them. CDR3 loop: CASSPRTASNQPQHF. For the CDR3, the DNA is TGCGCCAGCAGCCCGCGGACAGCTAGCAATCAGCCCCAGCATTTT.

V usage is TRBV6-5 and J usage is TRBJ1-5, with TRBD1 as a possible D gene (6 bases). V was cut by 6 bases and J by 5 bases, with 8 bases left in between. The CDR3 runs to 12 residues. Germline assignment: CDR1 MNHEY and CDR2 SVGAGI. This CDR3 is CASSHRDQPQHF. The CDR3 DNA reads TGTGCCAGCAGCCACAGGGATCAGCCCCAGCATTTT.

Points on this clone: Relative to the germline gene, one junction end is altered; a read error may explain this. The CDR3 DNA sequence: TGTGCCAGCAGCTCCCAGCGGGCGAACGCTGAAGCTTTCTTT. Its protein product is CASSSQRANAEAFF. V is TRBV7-6 and J is TRBJ1-1; D is unclear. CDR1 and CDR2 (germline): SGHVS, FNYEAQ. The CDR3 is made up of 14 amino acids.

The CDR3 reads CASSDLGGATYNEQFF. DNA for the CDR3: TGTGCCAGCAGTGATCTAGGGGGGGCAACCTACAATGAGCAGTTCTTC. J is TRBJ2-1 and V is TRBV6-1; D is perhaps TRBD2 (7 bases). The V gene's germline CDR1 is MNHNS and CDR2 SASEGT. The CDR3 is 16 residues long. Between the trimmed V and J ends, which lost 3 bases and 2 bases, there was a span of 14 bases.

V usage is TRBV7-9 and J usage is TRBJ1-2; TRBD1 might be the D (5 bases). This CDR3 region has 14 residues. Germline-derived CDR1 and CDR2 are SEHNR and FQNEAQ (reference sequence). V gave up 1 base and J gave up 8 bases, with 14 bases separating them. The CDR3 sequence: CASSLGGLGVGYTF. The CDR3, as DNA: TGTGCCAGCAGCTTAGGTGGTCTAGGGGTAGGCTACACCTTC. Variable domain in full (rest from reference TRBV7-9 and TRBJ1-2): DTGVSQNPRHKITKRGQNVTFRCDPISEHNRLYWYRQTLGQGPEFLTYFQNEAQLEKSRLLSDRFSAERPKGSFSTLEIQRTEQGDSAMYLCASSLGGLGVGYTFGSGTRLTVV.

The chain has TRBV6-2 or TRBV6-3 and TRBJ1-4, with 11 bases that match TRBD1. The CDR3 length is 15 residues. V gave up 2 bases and J gave up 8 bases; unmatched junction bases: 4. The germline CDR1 and CDR2 sequences are MNHEY and SVGEGT. CDR3 bases: TGTGCCAGCAGTTACGATAGGGACAGGGGGGAAAAACTGTTTTTT. This gives the protein CASSYDRDRGEKLFF.

The V call is TRBV25-1, the J call TRBJ2-7; weak D call: TRBD1 (6 bases). CDR3 length equals 15 residues. Trimming shortened V by 2 bases and J by 2 bases, and 13 bases separated the two germline ends. Germline-derived CDR1 and CDR2 are MGHDK and SYGVNS. The CDR3 DNA sequence: TGTGCCAGCAGTGAACCCTCGGGACAAACCTACGAGCAGTACTTC. Translation: CASSEPSGQTYEQYF.

V and J are TRBV7-8 and TRBJ2-7, with 8 bases aligning to TRBD1. The junction had 9 bases not matched to a gene; V was cut back by 5 bases and J by 3 bases. The germline V gene has CDR1 SGHVS and CDR2 FQNEAQ. The CDR3 is 15 residues long. The CDR3 protein is CASSVVRQGNYEQYF. The CDR3 DNA follows: TGTGCCAGCAGCGTAGTGCGACAGGGGAACTACGAGCAGTACTTC.

The chain couples TRBV6-5 to TRBJ1-1, with D possibly matching TRBD1 (5 bases). Germline V lookup: CDR1 MNHEY, CDR2 SVGAGI. This CDR3 comprises 15 residues. V lost 6 bases to trimming and J lost 0 bases, with 14 bases between them. CDR3 bases: TGTGCCAGCAGACCCCCGCGGGGGATGAACACTGAAGCTTTCTTT. It encodes CASRPPRGMNTEAFF.

This chain connects TRBV19 to TRBJ1-6; D is perhaps TRBD1 (5 bases). Trimming cost V 4 bases and J 4 bases, with 8 bases left between them. Germline V gene lookup returns CDR1 LNHDA and CDR2 SQIVND (reference sequence). This CDR3 region has 14 residues. The CDR3 is CASSRQTYNSPLHF. CDR3 in DNA: TGTGCCAGTAGTAGACAGACTTATAATTCACCCCTCCACTTT.

This sequence joins TRBV10-3 and TRBJ1-3; TRBD1 is a possible D gene (5 bases). Germline values: CDR1 ENHRY, CDR2 SYGVKD. The CDR3 has 15 amino acids. The V and J ends lost 5 bases and 4 bases respectively, with 15 bases between them. CDR3 in DNA: TGTGCCATCAGTTCGGACAAACGGCGAGGAAACACCATATATTTT. Translated: CAISSDKRRGNTIYF.

In nucleotides, the CDR3 is TGTGCCACCAGTGATTTGCGACAGGGGGTCTGGGAGCAGTACTTC. Amino acid sequence: CATSDLRQGVWEQYF. The chain uses TRBV24-1 and TRBJ2-7, with TRBD1 matching 9 bases. CDR1 is KGHDR, CDR2 SFDVKD, per germline. The CDR3 runs to 15 residues. The V and J ends lost 0 bases and 7 bases, in that order; junction bases with no gene match: 6.

This clone was found once. V gene TRBV12-5 combines with J gene TRBJ2-5; TRBD2 matches at 15 bases. V trimming: 1 base; J trimming: 4 bases; junction bases outside the gene matches: 10. The CDR3 spans 19 residues. Germline CDR1 reads LGHNT; CDR2 reads FRNRAP. As DNA, the CDR3 is TGTGCTAGTGGTTTGGGGACTAGCGGGGGGGTAGATCAAGGAGAGACCCAGTACTTC. It encodes CASGLGTSGGVDQGETQYF.